These 30 T cell receptor beta chains were sequenced from one sample in a study of cytomegalovirus exposure and HLA in healthy donors. With 60 Vbeta and 13 Jbeta primers, the PCR was carried out. The data were produced by immunoSEQ multiplex PCR, yet TCRdb's version contains in-frame clones alone and is incomplete. Of about 190,000 clones listed, more than 75% are singletons. Sequencing was performed on PBMCs. Source of these receptors: a man aged 40-50 years in good health and CMV-seropositive.

CDR3 DNA: TGTGCCAGCAGCCCTAAGTACGGGACAGGGGTGAACTATGGCTACACCTTC. This translates into CASSPKYGTGVNYGYTF. The rearrangement uses TRBV7-9 and TRBJ1-2, with 10 bases fitting TRBD1. The CDR3 runs to 17 residues. Per the germline V gene, CDR1 is SEHNR and CDR2 is FQNEAQ (reference sequence). The V and J ends lost 5 bases and 2 bases, in that order; junction bases with no gene match: 11.

The V and J genes are TRBV4-1 and TRBJ1-5; D gene uncertain. The germline V and J ends were trimmed by 1 base and 4 bases, with 5 bases remaining between them. CDR3 length equals 13 residues. The germline gives CDR1 MGHRA, CDR2 YSYEKL. CDR3 region: CASSQGGNQPQHF. In DNA form, the CDR3 reads TGCGCCAGCAGCCAAGGAGGAAATCAGCCCCAGCATTTT.

The V and J genes are TRBV29-1 and TRBJ1-2; 10 positions agree with TRBD1. The V gene's germline CDR1 is SQVTM and CDR2 ANQGSEA. With 6 bases clipped from V and 0 bases from J, the junction kept 1 base outside the gene matches. The CDR3 runs 13 residues. The CDR3 DNA sequence: TGCAGCGTCGGGACAGGGGCTAACTATGGCTACACCTTC. Its translation: CSVGTGANYGYTF.

This chain connects TRBV4-1 to TRBJ2-3; D ambiguous. The CDR3 runs to 15 residues. With 1 base removed from V and 0 bases from J, the gap between germline ends came to 8 bases. Germline CDR1 and CDR2: MGHRA and YSYEKL. The CDR3 protein is CASSQARQSTDTQYF. CDR3 nucleotides: TGCGCCAGCAGCCAAGCCCGTCAGAGCACAGATACGCAGTATTTT.

This clone was detected only once. The rearrangement uses TRBV10-3 and TRBJ1-3; no clear D gene. The CDR3 is made up of 13 amino acids. V dropped 8 bases and J dropped 0 bases, with 8 bases sitting between them. Germline V CDR1 and CDR2: ENHRY, SYGVKD. CDR3 bases: TGTGCCATCCTAACTAGCTCTGGAAACACCATATATTTT. It is translated as CAILTSSGNTIYF.

This clone came up a few times. This chain uses TRBV5-6 with TRBJ1-2; 7 positions match TRBD1. The CDR3 sequence is 16 residues long. Trimming at V came to 3 bases and at J to 1 base, leaving 9 bases not matched to a gene. CDR1 and CDR2 from the germline V gene are SGHDT and YYEEEE. The CDR3 DNA sequence: TGTGCCAGCAGCTCGACAGGGACCTTACTTAACTATGGCTACACCTTC. This translates into CASSSTGTLLNYGYTF.

This rearrangement joins TRBV11-2 to TRBJ1-5; 7 bases are a match to TRBD1. V dropped 5 bases and J dropped 1; count of bases not matched to a gene: 14. Per the germline V gene, CDR1 is SGHAT and CDR2 is FQNNGV. The length of the CDR3 is 18 residues. As DNA, the CDR3 is TGTGCCAGCAGCCCCGGACAGGAGCCTGTCGGGAGCAATCAGCCCCAGCATTTT. Translation: CASSPGQEPVGSNQPQHF.

The rearrangement joins TRBV9 to TRBJ2-7; 12 bases fit TRBD1. With 3 bases clipped from V and 10 bases from J, the junction kept 8 bases outside the gene matches. Germline V gene data show CDR1 as SGDLS and CDR2 as YYNGEE. The CDR3 length is 14 residues. CDR3 protein: CASSAGGTGGFQYF. The CDR3 DNA follows: TGTGCCAGCAGCGCCGGTGGGACAGGGGGCTTTCAGTACTTC.

This chain links TRBV19 with TRBJ2-3; the D gene is possibly TRBD2 (6 bases). Trimming shortened V by 4 bases and J by 2 bases, and 10 bases separated the two germline ends. In germline, CDR1 is LNHDA, CDR2 SQIVND (reference sequence). The CDR3 loop spans 14 amino acids. The CDR3 sequence: CASSRGVPTDTQYF. CDR3 DNA sequence: TGTGCCAGTAGTAGGGGGGTACCCACAGATACGCAGTATTTT.

The table lists this clone with a few counts. The chain carries TRBV7-9 and TRBJ2-2, with D perhaps matching TRBD1 (5 bases). This CDR3 is 14 amino acids long. The ends were cut back, 5 bases at V and 3 bases at J, with 10 bases in the middle. From germline, CDR1 is SEHNR and CDR2 FQNEAQ (reference sequence). CDR3 in amino acids: CASSRQFDTGELFF. The CDR3 DNA reads as TGTGCCAGCAGCCGACAGTTCGACACCGGGGAGCTGTTTTTT.

This clone occurred once. The chain joins TRBV5-1 to TRBJ2-7, with D perhaps TRBD2 (6 bases). This CDR3 region has 14 residues. Germline CDR1 SGHRS, CDR2 YFSETQ. The ends were cut back, 1 base at V and 2 bases at J, with 10 bases in the middle. DNA of the CDR3: TGCGCCAGCAGCTTGTCTAGCGCTCCCTACGAGCAGTACTTC. This translates into CASSLSSAPYEQYF.

This clone was counted once. The V and J genes are TRBV7-9 and TRBJ2-3; 7 bases fit TRBD2. The CDR3 is 15 residues long. CDR1 is SEHNR, CDR2 FQNEAQ, per germline (reference sequence). The ends lost 5 bases at V and 1 base at J; junction bases unmatched: 6. CDR3 region: CASSPGGLGTDTQYF. CDR3 sequence (DNA): TGTGCCAGCAGCCCCGGGGGGTTAGGCACAGATACGCAGTATTTT.

This rearrangement joins TRBV7-9 to TRBJ2-3; 11 bases line up with TRBD2. The CDR3 loop spans 16 amino acids. Germline trimming cut 5 bases from V and 5 bases from J; bases unmatched to any gene: 9. Germline lookup yields CDR1 SEHNR and CDR2 FQNEAQ (reference sequence). CDR3 sequence (DNA): TGTGCCAGCAGCCTGCAAGTAGCGGGGGGGGGAGATACGCAGTATTTT. Amino acids: CASSLQVAGGGDTQYF.

CDR3 in DNA: TGTGCCAGCAGCTACACAGGGGCCCTAGGGTCTGGCTACACCTTC. Protein: CASSYTGALGSGYTF. This sequence joins TRBV27 and TRBJ1-2, with TRBD1 identical over 7 bases. Germline V gives CDR1 MNHEY, CDR2 SMNVEV (reference sequence). This CDR3 is built from 15 residues. Unmatched junction bases numbered 14, after V lost 6 bases and J lost 7 bases.

The rearrangement links TRBV5-1 to TRBJ2-1; D is perhaps TRBD2 (6 bases). The germline gives CDR1 SGHRS, CDR2 YFSETQ. Trimming stripped 4 bases from V and 0 bases from J, with 14 bases between. The CDR3 length is 16 residues. CDR3 bases: TGCGCCAGCAGCGCTCTGGCGGGGAGCTCCTACAATGAGCAGTTCTTC. It translates to CASSALAGSSYNEQFF.

The chain links TRBV7-2 to TRBJ1-2, with no clear D. The V and J ends lost 8 bases and 8 bases respectively, with 21 bases between them. This CDR3 contains 14 residues. The germline gives CDR1 SGHTA, CDR2 FQGNSA. The DNA for the CDR3 is TGTGCCAGCGGGGATCCGGGAACCTCATGGGGCTACACCTTC. Residues: CASGDPGTSWGYTF.

The chain is built from TRBV4-2 and TRBJ2-1; perhaps TRBD2 as D (5 bases). V lost 4 bases to trimming and J lost 4 bases, with 17 bases between them. The CDR3 sequence is 16 residues long. Germline V lookup: CDR1 LGHNA, CDR2 YNFKEQ. The CDR3 region is CASSPDAGIVYNEQFF. Here the CDR3 DNA reads TGTGCCAGCAGCCCTGATGCGGGCATAGTATACAATGAGCAGTTCTTC.

This sequence joins TRBV28 and TRBJ2-2; unclear D gene. Trimming cost V 4 bases and J 1 base, with 4 bases left between them. Germline V gene lookup returns CDR1 MDHEN and CDR2 SYDVKM. The CDR3 has 13 residues. The CDR3 coding sequence is TGTGCCAGCAGTTCCGGGAACACCGGGGAGCTGTTTTTT. Its translation: CASSSGNTGELFF.

This rearrangement joins TRBV14 to TRBJ2-7, with 10 bases fitting TRBD2. The CDR3 extends over 14 amino acids. Trimming at V came to 4 bases and at J to 7 bases, leaving 7 bases not matched to a gene. Germline assignment: CDR1 SGHDN and CDR2 FVKESK. CDR3 coding DNA: TGTGCCAGCAGCCTCGCTAGCGGGAGAAGGGAGCAGTACTTC. Its protein is CASSLASGRREQYF.

This clone was seen more than once but under ten times. V usage is TRBV2 and J usage is TRBJ1-1; D might be TRBD1 (5 bases). The CDR3 extends over 13 amino acids. Germline V gives CDR1 SNHLY, CDR2 FYNNEI. With 6 bases removed from V and 0 bases from J, the gap between germline ends came to 8 bases. The CDR3 spells CASSGGVNTEAFF. The CDR3 DNA reads TGTGCCAGCAGCGGGGGGGTGAACACTGAAGCTTTCTTT. Full variable domain (remainder filled in from reference TRBV2 and TRBJ1-1): EPEVTQTPSHQVTQMGQEVILRCVPISNHLYFYWYRQILGQKVEFLVSFYNNEISEKSEIFDDQFSVERPDGSNFTLKIRSTKLEDSAMYFCASSGGVNTEAFFGQGTRLTVV.

This clone has only a few counts. This chain uses TRBV6-1 with TRBJ1-1, with TRBD1 identical over 8 bases. From germline, CDR1 is MNHNS and CDR2 SASEGT. This CDR3 has 12 amino acids. Losses at the gene ends were 6 bases for V and 10 bases for J; bases not matched to a gene: 7. The CDR3 region has the DNA TGTGCCAGCAGCACATTCGGACAGGGAGCTTTCTTT. The encoded protein is CASSTFGQGAFF.

This chain connects TRBV6-5 to TRBJ2-7, with D maybe TRBD1 (5 bases). The V and J ends lost 2 bases and 3 bases respectively, with 17 bases between them. The CDR3 has 16 residues. The germline V gene encodes CDR1 MNHEY and CDR2 SVGAGI. The CDR3 coding sequence is TGTGCCAGCAGTTACGACCCCCCAGGGTTGGGCTACGAGCAGTACTTC. Translating gives CASSYDPPGLGYEQYF.

The rearrangement links TRBV7-9 to TRBJ1-3, with TRBD1 matching over 8 bases. From germline, CDR1 is SEHNR and CDR2 FQNEAQ (reference sequence). Losses at the gene ends were 5 bases for V and 3 bases for J; bases not matched to a gene: 6. CDR3 length equals 15 residues. CDR3 DNA sequence: TGTGCCAGCAGCGTCGGACAGGGCGTTGGAAACACCATATATTTT. This codes for CASSVGQGVGNTIYF.

This clone has just one count. The chain's CDR3 is CASSQEGGGGTGPGTEAFF. The CDR3 DNA is TGCGCCAGCAGCCAAGAAGGAGGGGGGGGGACGGGTCCAGGGACTGAAGCTTTCTTT. V and J are TRBV4-1 and TRBJ1-1, with D perhaps TRBD1 (6 bases). CDR1 is MGHRA, CDR2 YSYEKL, per germline. This CDR3 contains 19 residues. The germline V and J ends were trimmed by 0 bases and 5 bases, with 25 bases remaining between them.

The J gene is TRBJ2-2, the V gene TRBV4-1, with 8 positions matching TRBD1. J lost 1 base, V lost 3 bases, and 10 bases had no gene match. From germline, CDR1 is MGHRA and CDR2 YSYEKL. The CDR3 extends over 18 amino acids. The CDR3 loop is CASSHVWPGTGNTGELFF. CDR3 sequence (DNA): TGCGCCAGCAGCCACGTATGGCCCGGGACAGGGAACACCGGGGAGCTGTTTTTT.

The chain recombines TRBV28 with TRBJ1-5; D is unresolved. The V and J ends lost 3 bases and 1 base respectively, with 25 bases between them. The CDR3 sequence is 20 residues long. Germline loops: CDR1 MDHEN, CDR2 SYDVKM. The CDR3 is CASSFRPRGLRVISNQPQHF. CDR3 sequence (DNA): TGTGCCAGCAGTTTCCGGCCTAGAGGGCTAAGGGTGATCAGCAATCAGCCCCAGCATTTT. Drawing the rest from reference TRBV28 and TRBJ1-5, the complete variable domain is DVKVTQSSRYLVKRTGEKVFLECVQDMDHENMFWYRQDPGLGLRLIYFSYDVKMKEKGDIPEGYSVSREKKERFSLILESASTNQTSMYLCASSFRPRGLRVISNQPQHFGDGTRLSIL.

V is TRBV9 and J is TRBJ2-2; a weak D match, TRBD2 (6 bases). The CDR3 is made up of 15 amino acids. CDR1 is SGDLS, CDR2 YYNGEE, per germline. Trimming cost V 4 bases and J 4 bases, with 14 bases left between them. The CDR3 coding sequence is TGTGCCAGCAGCATGGAGGGGCCGGGCACCGGGGAGCTGTTTTTT. Its translation: CASSMEGPGTGELFF.

Concerning this clone: The sample contains more than one DNA sequence encoding this CDR3. The rearrangement uses TRBV10-2 and TRBJ1-1, with 10 bases that match TRBD1. Germline V lookup: CDR1 WSHSY, CDR2 SAAADI. Trimming cost V 6 bases and J 4 bases; bases outside gene matches: 2. The CDR3 length is 13 residues. The CDR3 spells CASRGQGTTEAFF. CDR3 nucleotides: TGCGCCAGCAGGGGACAGGGGACCACTGAAGCTTTCTTT.

The chain carries TRBV5-6 and TRBJ1-2, with D possibly matching TRBD1 (5 bases). Germline V gives CDR1 SGHDT, CDR2 YYEEEE. The CDR3 spans 14 residues. Trimming shortened V by 4 bases and J by 7 bases, and 17 bases separated the two germline ends. CDR3 amino acids: CASSDLSPGGGYTF. Here the CDR3 DNA reads TGTGCCAGCAGCGATCTAAGTCCCGGGGGTGGCTACACCTTC.

The CDR3 coding sequence is TGTGCCAGCAGCTTAGATATAGGGGGCAATCAGCCCCAGCATTTT. It codes for CASSLDIGGNQPQHF. This sequence joins TRBV11-2 and TRBJ1-5; maybe TRBD1 (5 bases). V was cut by 0 bases and J by 2 bases, with 8 bases left in between. In germline, CDR1 is SGHAT, CDR2 FQNNGV. The CDR3 covers 15 residues.